This TCR beta chain was documented in a study of T-cell reconstitution after alpha-beta-depleted transplantation in children. General study results and limits: Some patients owed their high day-60 TCRbeta diversity to surviving recipient T cells and thymic progenitors. T-cell counts and diversity at one year post-transplant came mainly from newly produced T cells.

This clonotype was seen many times. Its target is not known. Unique molecular identifiers featured in how the TCRbeta library was prepared. One entry per CDR3 protein, called by TCRdb with MiXCR from the PCR reads. Of around 190,000 distinct CDR3 sequences in the sample, about 7% were seen once. The receptor was derived from a boy aged 2 to 10 with acute lymphoblastic leukemia, due to receive a stem cell transplant. The sample here was PBMCs, taken before TCRalphabeta/CD19-depleted stem cell transplant.

The CDR3 sequence: CASSSRDRGTEAFF. The CDR3 nucleotides are TGTGCCAGCAGCTCTCGGGACAGGGGGACTGAAGCTTTCTTT. The V and J genes are TRBV7-9 and TRBJ1-1; TRBD1 agrees at 11 bases. From germline, CDR1 is SEHNR and CDR2 FQNEAQ (reference sequence). V was pared by 4 bases and J by 5 bases, with 3 bases of the junction left unmatched. This CDR3 contains 14 residues.